This T cell receptor (beta chain) stems from a study of T-cell reconstitution after alpha-beta-depleted transplantation in children. Regarding the study as a whole: One year after transplant, T-cell counts and diversity came mostly from newly produced T cells. Expanded graft clones, several hundred of them, were reportedly the source of alpha-beta T cells about two months after transplant. Recipient T cells and thymic progenitors that survived gave rise to the high TCRbeta diversity observed at day 60 in some patients.

V was clipped by 2 bases and J by 5 bases, with 12 bases between them. The CDR3 is 15 residues long. Germline CDR1 is MDHEN and CDR2 is SYDVKM. Unique molecular identifiers were used in preparing the TCRbeta library. TCRdb re-analysed the PCR reads in MiXCR, keeping a single row per CDR3 protein. Among some 100,000 distinct CDR3 sequences listed, 15% to 18% were seen once. This clonotype was counted a few times. Its antigen is as yet unknown. This chain connects TRBV28 to TRBJ1-4, with D possibly being TRBD1 (5 bases). The receptor was isolated from a male patient under 10 years old who had a stem cell transplant for acute lymphoblastic leukemia, so the T cells may come from the graft donor. The source material was PBMCs, mostly from graft donor cells, sampled 180 days after TCRalphabeta/CD19-depleted stem cell transplant. The CDR3 region is CASSLAGNPNEKLFF. The CDR3 nucleotides read TGTGCCAGCAGTTTAGCAGGGAACCCAAATGAAAAACTGTTTTTT. The full variable domain, completed using reference TRBV28 and TRBJ1-4, is DVKVTQSSRYLVKRTGEKVFLECVQDMDHENMFWYRQDPGLGLRLIYFSYDVKMKEKGDIPEGYSVSREKKERFSLILESASTNQTSMYLCASSLAGNPNEKLFFGSGTQLSVL.